The 10 T cell receptor beta chains below were found in one sample sequenced in a study of blood T cells in healthy people across ages. Through a sample-barcoded 5' primer and a J-beta primer mix, a second PCR was run for roughly 6 to 11 cycles. TCRdb processed the 5' RACE reads anew with MiXCR; each CDR3 protein has one entry. The sample contains 350,000 to 450,000 distinct CDR3 sequences, 52% of which appear only once. The sequenced material came from blood. These receptors came from a man aged 60 to 75 in good health.

The chain links TRBV25-1 to TRBJ1-5; a possible D gene is TRBD1 (5 bases). CDR1 is MGHDK, CDR2 SYGVNS, per germline. V was cut by 1 base and J by 4 bases, with 11 bases left in between. CDR3 length equals 15 residues. CDR3 residues: CASSESGQPNQPQHF. The CDR3 DNA follows: TGTGCCAGCAGTGAATCAGGGCAGCCTAATCAGCCCCAGCATTTT.

The V gene is TRBV7-2, the J gene TRBJ2-3, with 10 bases matching TRBD1. Germline V gives CDR1 SGHTA, CDR2 FQGNSA. V lost 6 bases and J lost 0; bases outside the gene matches: 0. CDR3 size: 14 residues. The CDR3 nucleotides are TGTGCCAGCAGGACAGGGGGCAGCACAGATACGCAGTATTTT. Its protein product is CASRTGGSTDTQYF.

The chain links TRBV7-9 to TRBJ1-1; D not certain. Germline V gene data show CDR1 as SEHNR and CDR2 as FQNEAQ (reference sequence). Trimming cost V 3 bases and J 0 bases, with 8 bases left between them. This CDR3 has 14 amino acids. This chain's CDR3 is CASSFGAMNTEAFF. CDR3 DNA: TGTGCCAGCAGCTTCGGAGCCATGAACACTGAAGCTTTCTTT.

CDR3 region: CASSLSPGGSGGSYEQYF. CDR3 coding DNA: TGTGCCAGCAGCTTATCCCCGGGAGGTAGCGGGGGATCCTACGAGCAGTACTTC. The chain joins TRBV11-1 to TRBJ2-7; TRBD2 aligns across 9 bases. The CDR3 has 18 amino acids. Germline V gives CDR1 SGHAT, CDR2 FQDESV (reference sequence). Losses at the gene ends were 2 bases for V and 1 base for J; bases not matched to a gene: 12.

The chain recombines TRBV20-1 with TRBJ2-1; D is possibly TRBD1 (5 bases). V lost 8 bases to trimming and J lost 1 base, with 15 bases between them. Germline CDR1 and CDR2: DFQATT and SNEGSKA (reference sequence). The CDR3 loop spans 14 amino acids. As DNA, the CDR3 is TGCAGTACCAGGGCTATCCAATCCTACAATGAGCAGTTCTTC. It encodes CSTRAIQSYNEQFF.

This clonotype was seen repeatedly, ten times or more. V gene TRBV9 combines with J gene TRBJ2-7, with D perhaps TRBD2 (5 bases). From germline, CDR1 is SGDLS and CDR2 YYNGEE. This CDR3 has 14 residues. Trimming took off 0 bases at V and 4 bases at J, with 11 bases between the two ends. In DNA, the CDR3 is TGTGCCAGCAGCGTAGGCCCAGCGGAGTACGAGCAGTACTTC. It encodes CASSVGPAEYEQYF.

CDR3 amino acids: CASSKAEGGPGWDEQYF. The CDR3 nucleotides are TGTGCCAGCAGCAAGGCGGAGGGAGGACCCGGGTGGGACGAGCAGTACTTC. The chain has TRBV21-1 and TRBJ2-7; TRBD2 reflects the table's D call only, with no check against the DNA. TRBV21-1 is flagged as a pseudogene. This CDR3 is 17 amino acids long.

The V call is TRBV5-1, the J call TRBJ2-7; 9 bases are shared with TRBD2. Germline V lookup: CDR1 SGHRS, CDR2 YFSETQ. V was clipped by 4 bases and J by 1 base; unmatched bases: 3. The CDR3 runs to 14 residues. The CDR3 spells CASSRLAESYEQYF. The CDR3 DNA follows: TGCGCCAGCAGCCGACTAGCGGAATCCTACGAGCAGTACTTC.

V usage is TRBV29-1 and J usage is TRBJ1-4; a possible D gene is TRBD1 (6 bases). Germline V gene data show CDR1 as SQVTM and CDR2 as ANQGSEA. Trimming removed 4 bases from V and 5 bases from J, with 17 bases in between. The CDR3 loop spans 15 amino acids. CDR3 residues: CSVAIRDIGNEKLFF. The CDR3 nucleotides read TGCAGCGTTGCAATCCGGGACATAGGGAATGAAAAACTGTTTTTT.

This clonotype occurred a few times. Its ends do not fully match the called genes, so a read error is possible. The V and J genes are TRBV6-5 and TRBJ2-7; 7 nucleotides agree with TRBD1. This CDR3 spans 16 amino acids. The germline CDR1 and CDR2 sequences are MNHEY and SVGAGI. In DNA, the CDR3 is TGTGCCGGCAGTTGGCCGGGACAGCCCCTCTCCTACGAGCAGTACTTC. Translated: CAGSWPGQPLSYEQYF.